This T cell receptor beta chain derives from a study of blood T cell repertoires in COVID-19. Study as a whole: Sites in the United States, Italy and Spain provided acute and convalescent COVID-19 samples. PBMCs, B-cell-depleted T cells, or T cells were the source of the cDNA or gDNA that made up the material.

Per the authors' pipeline: Reference gene primers were amplified, and this amplification served to estimate nucleated cell counts. Produced via immunoSEQ multiplex PCR; TCRdb's table is partial and in-frame only. The V and J calls and the clone size are those of that table, but D and trimming were determined from the DNA. Of around 32,000 clones in the sample, around 91% were seen once. J lost 3 bases, V lost 5 bases, and 7 bases had no gene match. The CDR3 totals 15 residues. CDR1 is LNHDA, CDR2 SQIVND, per germline (reference sequence). The origin of this receptor is a man in his 70s with active or convalescent COVID-19. Specimen: peripheral blood. The rearrangement joins TRBV19 to TRBJ1-3; the match to TRBD1 covers 7 bases. The DNA for the CDR3 is TGTGCCAGTAGTCCCGGGACAGCCGGTGGAAACACCATATATTTT. Translating it yields CASSPGTAGGNTIYF.